The rows below give T cell receptor beta chains drawn from one sample of a study of T cells in Graves' hyperthyroidism and ophthalmopathy. TCRdb called the multiplex PCR reads again in MiXCR, with one record for every CDR3 protein. Altogether hundreds of thousands of distinct CDR3 sequences are present, less than 30% being singletons, with the ten largest covering approximately 30%. The source material was blood. These receptors were taken from a man aged 40-49 years with Graves' hyperthyroidism that later progressed to Graves' ophthalmopathy. The CDR3 runs from the conserved cysteine through the conserved F or W. Each record gives: V gene, J gene, D gene, clone size, CDR3 DNA, CDR3 protein. The D gene is left open where the match is weak. Rows may omit the clone size; those that give it use once, few, many or a size class.

>TRBV24-1|TRBJ1-5|NA|many
TGTGCCACCAGTGATGGACGGAGGGGGAACAATCAGCCCCAGCATTTT
CATSDGRRGNNQPQHF
>TRBV25-1|TRBJ2-5|NA|many
TGTGCCAGCAGTGACAGACGAGGTGGGACCCAGTACTTC
CASSDRRGGTQYF
>TRBV7-2|TRBJ2-2|NA|NA
TGTGCCAGCAGCTTAATGGAGGGCGACACCGGGGAGCTGTTTTTT
CASSLMEGDTGELFF
>TRBV6-5|TRBJ1-1|NA|few
TGTGCCAGCAGTTACTCAAGGGAGGCTGAAGCTTTCTTT
CASSYSREAEAFF
>TRBV12-3/TRBV12-4|TRBJ1-5|TRBD1|many
TGTGCCAGCAGTTTTGCACAGGGGGTGAGGTATAGCAATCAGCCCCAGCATTTT
CASSFAQGVRYSNQPQHF
>TRBV20-1|TRBJ2-2|NA|many
TGCAGTGCTAGACCCCCGGGAACCGGGGAGCTGTTTTTT
CSARPPGTGELFF
>TRBV6-2/TRBV6-3|TRBJ2-7|NA|once
TGTGCCAGCAGGGACATTAGAGAGCAGTACTTC
CASRDIREQYF
>TRBV12-3/TRBV12-4|TRBJ1-1|NA|many
TGTGCCAGCAATCGGGACACTGCGAACACTGAAGCTTTCTTT
CASNRDTANTEAFF
>TRBV7-2|TRBJ1-1|TRBD1|NA
TGTGCCAGCAGCAAAACCACAGGGGCTGACACTGAAGCTTTCTTT
CASSKTTGADTEAFF
>TRBV20-1|TRBJ2-2|TRBD1|many
TGCAGTGCTAGAGACGGACAGGGAGGTGGCACCGGGGAGCTGTTTTTT
CSARDGQGGGTGELFF
>TRBV30|TRBJ2-5|NA|NA
TGTGCCTGGAGTGTGGGCAGGGCGGGAGAGACCCAGTACTTC
CAWSVGRAGETQYF
>TRBV11-1|TRBJ1-1|TRBD1|many
TGTGCCAGCAGCTCCCCGGGACAGGCGACTGAAGCTTTCTTT
CASSSPGQATEAFF
>TRBV6-2/TRBV6-3|TRBJ2-7|TRBD1|few
TGTGCCAGCAGTTACTCGAAAGGGAGGACAGGGATCTACGAGCAGTACTTC
CASSYSKGRTGIYEQYF
>TRBV20-1|TRBJ2-7|TRBD2|many
TGCAGTGCTAGGTCACTAGCGGGAGATTCCTACGAGCAGTACTTC
CSARSLAGDSYEQYF
>TRBV20-1|TRBJ1-1|TRBD1|many
TGCAGTGCTGAGACAGGGACGAACACTGAAGCTTTCTTT
CSAETGTNTEAFF
>TRBV27|TRBJ1-6|TRBD1|many
TGTGCCAGCCAAGGGACAGGCATTTCACCCCTCCACTTT
CASQGTGISPLHF
>TRBV7-2|TRBJ2-7|TRBD1|NA
TGTGCCAGCAGCTTAGTGGGGACAGGGGGCTACGAGCAGTACTTC
CASSLVGTGGYEQYF
>TRBV6-5|TRBJ1-1|NA|many
TGTGCCAGCAGACGAAGGGGGGGTAAGGACACTGAAGCTTTCTTT
CASRRRGGKDTEAFF
>TRBV6-1|TRBJ2-7|TRBD2|many
TGTGCCAGCAGTGGCGCTAGCGGGAGAGCCCCCCGATACGAGCAGTACTTC
CASSGASGRAPRYEQYF
>TRBV28|TRBJ2-7|TRBD2|many
TGTGCCAGCAGCTCCGGGGAGGGGCTCTACGAGCAGTACTTC
CASSSGEGLYEQYF
>TRBV18|TRBJ2-7|TRBD2|many
TGTGCCAGCTCACCGCTGGGACTAGCGGGACGGGTCGAGCAGTACTTC
CASSPLGLAGRVEQYF
>TRBV5-1|TRBJ2-2|NA|many
TGCGCCAGCAGCTTGAAAGACGTCCTGGGCACCGGGGAGCTGTTTTTT
CASSLKDVLGTGELFF
>TRBV30|TRBJ1-2|NA|many
TGTGGTGGCGGAGCCTTGAAAGGTGGCTACACCTTC
CGGGALKGGYTF
>TRBV14|TRBJ2-2|TRBD2|many
TGTGCCAGCAGCGCGGGGCGGAGCGGGGTCACCGGGGAGCTGTTTTTT
CASSAGRSGVTGELFF
>TRBV30|TRBJ1-3|NA|many
TGTGCCTGGAGTGTATACAGTTACTCTGGAAACACCATATATTTT
CAWSVYSYSGNTIYF
>TRBV20-1|TRBJ1-1|NA|NA
TGCAGTGCTAGAGAATGGGGCACTGAAGCTTTCTTT
CSAREWGTEAFF
>TRBV5-1|TRBJ2-2|NA|many
TGCGCCAGCAGCTTGGCCAAGGGGAACCCGAGCACCGGGGAGCTGTTTTTT
CASSLAKGNPSTGELFF
>TRBV28|TRBJ2-4|NA|NA
TGTGCCAGCAGTTTTACGAGGTTCAGAAGCATTCAGTACTTC
CASSFTRFRSIQYF